This T cell receptor (beta chain) was identified in a study of blood T cell repertoires in COVID-19 (dated by TCRdb to the early 2020s). The study in broad terms: Collaborator samples came from the United States, Italy and Spain and covered acute and convalescent phases of COVID-19. The prospective study material was composed of cDNA or gDNA derived from T cells, B-cell-depleted T cells, or PBMCs. The dataset comprised deeply sampled blood TCRbeta repertoires from subjects exposed to, actively infected with, or recovered from COVID-19. A freely available public database, intended as a resource for researchers studying the immune response to SARS-CoV-2, is where the repertoires were released. The samples were drawn from two sources: the first 160 participants of the ongoing ImmuneRACE study, and about 1,300 subjects contributed by 6 global collaborators. Nearly every sample came with metadata listing a de-identified subject ID, COVID-19 status, age in years and sex. Where available, HLA class I and class II types were obtained from metadata supplied by the sample provider rather than from assay-based typing. What the study reported, not specific to this receptor: How much clinical and demographic metadata was included differed by source and by participant, and the metadata was provided uncurated.

As regards this clone: Its antigen is not yet known. No base quality information exists; no much larger clone differs at one position.

In the prospective study, participants were roughly 18 to 100 years old, resided in 24 geographic areas of the United States, and were enrolled through a virtual design. In the prospective study, cohorts were assigned on the basis of participant-reported clinical history obtained from a screening survey and a study questionnaire. A participant counted as exposed if, within 2 weeks of entering the study, that participant had been in contact with someone who had a PCR-confirmed or clinician-diagnosed COVID-19 case. Mobile phlebotomists in the prospective study collected whole blood, serum and a nasopharyngeal or oropharyngeal swab from every participant. Over a roughly two-month period, participants in the prospective study had the option of providing additional blood draws and questionnaires. Before DNA extraction, prospective study blood samples were shipped either frozen or at room temperature.

TCRbeta CDR3 regions were amplified from genomic DNA using the immunoSEQ Assay, a bias-controlled multiplex PCR. Under the source paper's analysis protocol: The number of nucleated cells in each sample was estimated from the amplification of reference gene primers within the assay. To quantify the absolute abundance of each unique TCRbeta CDR3 rearrangement, sequence reads were collapsed and filtered. For each sample, productive Simpson clonality was calculated as the square root of Simpson's diversity index across productive rearrangements. In TCRdb, the immuneACCESS table is reduced to in-frame sequences with V and J assigned. These tables do not hold every clone; where another copy was compared, an unresolved V gene accounts for under half, and the others remain unexplained. That table furnishes V, J and clone size, whereas the DNA furnished D and trimming. The sample profile shows a few hundred thousand clones; approximately 84% of them were found once. The ten most abundant clones make up roughly 6.7% of the sample.

The germline V gene (reference sequence) provides CDR1 LGHDT and CDR2 YNNKEL. From the cysteine through the phenylalanine, the CDR3 covers 14 amino acids. Only the CDR3 part of the read is kept: 42 bases, read in frame from the first base. Unmatched junction bases come to 4, with V trimmed by 4 bases and J by 4 bases. Recombination linked TRBV3-1 (or the pseudogene TRBV3-2) to TRBJ1-5, with 7 central nucleotides matching TRBD1. The specimen was PBMCs or T cells enriched from blood (not recorded which). The source is a woman aged 45 to 65 who had been exposed to COVID-19. The DNA is as follows: TGTGCCAGCAGCCTCCAGGGGGGAAATCAGCCCCAGCATTTT. Its amino acids are CASSLQGGNQPQHF.